The rows below give T cell receptor beta chains drawn from one sample of a study of shared clonotypes between healthy human individuals. Data came from immunoSEQ multiplex PCR; TCRdb stores just in-frame clones and leaves some out. Found here are under 1,100,000 clones, more than 60% of them singletons; the top ten hold over 1.3%. Sample: memory CD4+ T cells sorted from blood. These receptors were obtained from a man in his late teens or twenties in good health. CDR3s include the opening cysteine and the closing phenylalanine or tryptophan. The D gene is left open where the match is weak. Not all rows give a size; the values are once, few, many and, for expanded clones, a class.

v_call: TRBV19
j_call: TRBJ2-1
d_call: TRBD2
clone_size: -
cdr3_aa: CASRSAGGSYNEQFF
cdr3_nt: TGTGCCAGTAGGTCGGCGGGAGGCTCCTACAATGAGCAGTTCTTC

v_call: TRBV4-3
j_call: TRBJ2-3
d_call: -
clone_size: -
cdr3_aa: CASSQDGRSTDTQYF
cdr3_nt: TGCGCCAGCAGCCAAGACGGGAGAAGCACAGATACGCAGTATTTT

v_call: TRBV30
j_call: TRBJ2-1
d_call: -
clone_size: -
cdr3_aa: CAWSVTGLYNEQFF
cdr3_nt: TGTGCCTGGAGTGTTACAGGGCTGTACAATGAGCAGTTCTTC

v_call: TRBV10-3
j_call: TRBJ1-4
d_call: -
clone_size: -
cdr3_aa: CAISASRVEKLFF
cdr3_nt: TGTGCCATCAGTGCGAGCAGGGTTGAAAAACTGTTTTTT

v_call: TRBV4-1
j_call: TRBJ2-1
d_call: TRBD2
clone_size: few
cdr3_aa: CASSRPSGGAGEQFF
cdr3_nt: TGCGCCAGCAGCCGGCCTAGCGGGGGGGCAGGTGAGCAGTTCTTC

v_call: TRBV30
j_call: TRBJ2-7
d_call: -
clone_size: -
cdr3_aa: CACRRQGWYEQYF
cdr3_nt: TGTGCCTGTAGAAGACAAGGATGGTACGAGCAGTACTTC

v_call: TRBV5-8
j_call: TRBJ2-1
d_call: -
clone_size: -
cdr3_aa: CASRGVIFGEQFF
cdr3_nt: TGTGCCAGCAGGGGGGTCATCTTTGGGGAGCAGTTCTTC

v_call: TRBV5-1
j_call: TRBJ2-1
d_call: TRBD2
clone_size: -
cdr3_aa: CASSAGGLGADEQFF
cdr3_nt: TGCGCCAGCTCGGCCGGTGGACTAGGGGCCGATGAGCAGTTCTTC

v_call: TRBV5-1
j_call: TRBJ2-3
d_call: -
clone_size: -
cdr3_aa: CASSLGAVTDTQYF
cdr3_nt: TGCGCCAGCAGCTTGGGGGCCGTTACAGATACGCAGTATTTT

v_call: TRBV6-5
j_call: TRBJ1-6
d_call: TRBD1
clone_size: -
cdr3_aa: CASSYSMTGVHSPLHF
cdr3_nt: TGTGCCAGCAGTTACTCAATGACAGGGGTTCACTCACCCCTCCACTTT

v_call: TRBV10-3
j_call: TRBJ2-7
d_call: -
clone_size: few
cdr3_aa: CAISEETYEQYF
cdr3_nt: TGTGCCATCAGTGAAGAAACCTACGAGCAGTACTTC

v_call: TRBV28
j_call: TRBJ1-5
d_call: -
clone_size: few
cdr3_aa: CATSLGKNNQPQHF
cdr3_nt: TGTGCCACTAGCCTCGGCAAGAACAATCAGCCCCAGCATTTT

v_call: TRBV7-2
j_call: TRBJ1-1
d_call: -
clone_size: -
cdr3_aa: CAWGGVNTEAFF
cdr3_nt: TGTGCCTGGGGCGGGGTTAACACTGAAGCTTTCTTT

v_call: TRBV18
j_call: TRBJ2-1
d_call: TRBD2
clone_size: -
cdr3_aa: CASSPTSGRSYNEQFF
cdr3_nt: TGTGCCAGCTCCCCGACTAGCGGGAGGTCCTACAATGAGCAGTTCTTC

v_call: TRBV7-9
j_call: TRBJ1-1
d_call: -
clone_size: few
cdr3_aa: CASSLTGHTEAFF
cdr3_nt: TGTGCCAGCAGCTTAACAGGGCACACTGAAGCTTTCTTT